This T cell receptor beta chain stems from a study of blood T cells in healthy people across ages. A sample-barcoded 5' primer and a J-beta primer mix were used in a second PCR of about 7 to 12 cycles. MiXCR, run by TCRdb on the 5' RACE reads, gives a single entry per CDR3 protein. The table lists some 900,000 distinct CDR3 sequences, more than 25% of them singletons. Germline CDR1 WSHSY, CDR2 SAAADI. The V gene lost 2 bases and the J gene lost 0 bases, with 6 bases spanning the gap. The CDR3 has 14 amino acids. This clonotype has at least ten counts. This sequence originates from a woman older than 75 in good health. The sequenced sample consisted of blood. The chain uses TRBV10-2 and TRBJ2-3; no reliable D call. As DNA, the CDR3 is TGCGCCAGCAGTGAGGATCTTAGCACAGATACGCAGTATTTT. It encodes CASSEDLSTDTQYF.